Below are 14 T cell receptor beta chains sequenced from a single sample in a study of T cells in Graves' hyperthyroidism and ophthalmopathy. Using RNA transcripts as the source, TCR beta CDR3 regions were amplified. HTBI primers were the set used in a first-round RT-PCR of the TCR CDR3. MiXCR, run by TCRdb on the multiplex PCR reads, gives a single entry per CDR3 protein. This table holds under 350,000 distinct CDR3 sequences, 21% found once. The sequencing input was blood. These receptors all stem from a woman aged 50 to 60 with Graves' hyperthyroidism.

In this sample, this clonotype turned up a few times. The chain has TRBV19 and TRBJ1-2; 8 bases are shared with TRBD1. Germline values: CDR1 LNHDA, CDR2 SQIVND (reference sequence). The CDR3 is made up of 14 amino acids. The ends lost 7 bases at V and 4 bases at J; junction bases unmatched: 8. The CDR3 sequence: CASTRGQGGYGYTF. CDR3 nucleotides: TGTGCCAGTACCCGAGGACAGGGTGGCTATGGCTACACCTTC.

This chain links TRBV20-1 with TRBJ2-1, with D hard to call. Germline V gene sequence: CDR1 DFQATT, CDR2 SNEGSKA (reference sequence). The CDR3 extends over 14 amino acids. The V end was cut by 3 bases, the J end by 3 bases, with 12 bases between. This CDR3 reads CSARVRMLYNEQFF. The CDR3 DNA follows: TGCAGTGCTAGGGTCCGAATGCTCTACAATGAGCAGTTCTTC.

The CDR3 reads CASSLVSGNREQFF. The DNA of the CDR3 is TGTGCCAGCAGCTTAGTTAGTGGAAACAGGGAGCAGTTCTTC. J is TRBJ2-1 and V is TRBV7-2, with D perhaps matching TRBD1 (5 bases). V lost 1 base and J lost 10, with 14 bases in between. The CDR3 spans 14 residues. Germline CDR1 reads SGHTA; CDR2 reads FQGNSA.

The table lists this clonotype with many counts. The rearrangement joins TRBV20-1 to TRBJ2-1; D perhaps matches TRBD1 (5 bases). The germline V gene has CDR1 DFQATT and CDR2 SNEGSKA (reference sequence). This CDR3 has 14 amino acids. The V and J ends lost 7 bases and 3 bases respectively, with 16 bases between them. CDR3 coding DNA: TGCAGTGGCAAACCGCAGGGTAGCTACAATGAGCAGTTCTTC. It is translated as CSGKPQGSYNEQFF.

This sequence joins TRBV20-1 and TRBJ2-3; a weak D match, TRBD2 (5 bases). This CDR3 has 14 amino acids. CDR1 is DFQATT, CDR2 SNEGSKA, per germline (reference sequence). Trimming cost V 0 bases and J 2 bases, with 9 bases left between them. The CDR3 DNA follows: TGCAGTGCTAGAGACGGACTTACCACAGATACGCAGTATTTT. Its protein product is CSARDGLTTDTQYF.

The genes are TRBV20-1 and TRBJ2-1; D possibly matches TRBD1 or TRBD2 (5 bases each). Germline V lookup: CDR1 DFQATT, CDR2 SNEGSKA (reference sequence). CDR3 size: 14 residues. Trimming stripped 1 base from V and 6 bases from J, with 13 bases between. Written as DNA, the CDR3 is TGCAGTGCTAGAGTATCGGGGCTTCTCAATGAGCAGTTCTTC. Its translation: CSARVSGLLNEQFF.

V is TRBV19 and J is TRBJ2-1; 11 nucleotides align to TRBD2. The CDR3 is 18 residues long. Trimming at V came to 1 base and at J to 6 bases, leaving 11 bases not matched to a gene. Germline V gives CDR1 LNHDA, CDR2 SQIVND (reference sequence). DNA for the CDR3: TGTGCCAGTAGTATAGGATTGTGGCTAGCGGGAGGTCTCAATGAGCAGTTCTTC. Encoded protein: CASSIGLWLAGGLNEQFF.

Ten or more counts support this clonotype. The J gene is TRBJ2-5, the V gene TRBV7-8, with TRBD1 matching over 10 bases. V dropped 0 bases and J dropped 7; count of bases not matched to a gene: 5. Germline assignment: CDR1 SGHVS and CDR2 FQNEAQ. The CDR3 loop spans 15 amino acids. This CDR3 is CASSLATGGYGTQYF. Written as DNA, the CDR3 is TGTGCCAGCAGCTTAGCGACAGGGGGCTATGGGACCCAGTACTTC.

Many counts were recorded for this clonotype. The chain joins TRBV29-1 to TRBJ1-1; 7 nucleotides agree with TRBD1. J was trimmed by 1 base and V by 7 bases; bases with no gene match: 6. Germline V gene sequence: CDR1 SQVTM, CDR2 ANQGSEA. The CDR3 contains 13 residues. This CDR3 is CSGKGQRNTEAFF. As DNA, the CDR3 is TGCAGCGGCAAGGGACAGAGGAACACTGAAGCTTTCTTT.

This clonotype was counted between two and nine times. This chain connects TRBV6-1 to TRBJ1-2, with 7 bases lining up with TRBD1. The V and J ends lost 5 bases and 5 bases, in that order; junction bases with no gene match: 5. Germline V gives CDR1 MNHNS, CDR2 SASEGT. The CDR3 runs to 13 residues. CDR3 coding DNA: TGTGCCAGCAGTAAGGGACAGCTGTATGGCTACACCTTC. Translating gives CASSKGQLYGYTF.

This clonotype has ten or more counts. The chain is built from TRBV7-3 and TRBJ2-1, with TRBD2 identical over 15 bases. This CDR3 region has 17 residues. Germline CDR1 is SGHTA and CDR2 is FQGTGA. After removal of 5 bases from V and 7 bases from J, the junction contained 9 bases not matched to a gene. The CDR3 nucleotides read TGTGCCAGCAGCCCAAGGACTAGCGGGGGGGCCGAAAATGAGCAGTTCTTC. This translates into CASSPRTSGGAENEQFF.

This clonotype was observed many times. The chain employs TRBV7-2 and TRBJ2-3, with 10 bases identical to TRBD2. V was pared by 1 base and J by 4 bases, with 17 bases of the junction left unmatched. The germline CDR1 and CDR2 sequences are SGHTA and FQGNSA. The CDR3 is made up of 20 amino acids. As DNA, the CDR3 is TGTGCCAGCAGCTTAGAGAGTAGTTCTATTCTAGCGGGAGTGGCAGATACGCAGTATTTT. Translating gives CASSLESSSILAGVADTQYF.

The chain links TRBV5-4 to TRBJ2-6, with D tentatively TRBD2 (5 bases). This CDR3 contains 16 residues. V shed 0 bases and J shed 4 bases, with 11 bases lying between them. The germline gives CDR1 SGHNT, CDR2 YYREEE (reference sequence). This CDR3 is CASSLGRFWGANVLTF. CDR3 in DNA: TGTGCCAGCAGCTTGGGGAGGTTTTGGGGGGCCAACGTCCTGACTTTC.

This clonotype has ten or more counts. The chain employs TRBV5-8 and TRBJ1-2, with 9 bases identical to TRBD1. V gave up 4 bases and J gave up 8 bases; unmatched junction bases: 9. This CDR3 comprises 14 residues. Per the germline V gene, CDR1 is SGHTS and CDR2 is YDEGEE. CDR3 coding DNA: TGTGCCAGCAGCGCGCCCCAGACAGGGGGAGGCTACACCTTC. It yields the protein CASSAPQTGGGYTF.